Following are 27 T cell receptor beta chains from one sample sequenced in a study of cytomegalovirus exposure and HLA in healthy donors (dated by TCRdb to about 2017). The library was prepared using the immunoSEQ multiplex PCR assay. A mixture of 60 forward primers for TCR Vbeta segments and 13 reverse primers for TCR Jbeta segments was used in the multiplex PCR. This immuneACCESS table, as held by TCRdb, lists in-frame sequences with V and J called but not all clones. Of the missing ones, under half trace to an unresolved V gene in checked studies; the others have no known cause. This sample lists about 280,000 clones; 80% to 90% were detected once. The ten largest clones add up to roughly 2% of the sample. The sequencing input was PBMCs. All receptors come from a woman aged 18-35 years in good health and CMV-seronegative.

The chain joins TRBV6-6 to TRBJ2-2; 8 positions agree with TRBD2. The CDR3 sequence is 15 residues long. V gave up 11 bases and J gave up 3 bases; unmatched junction bases: 11. Germline V CDR1 and CDR2: MNHNY, SVGAGI (reference sequence). The CDR3 DNA reads as TGTGCCGGCCAAGCCGGGGGGGCCGACACCGGGGAGCTGTTTTTT. Its protein is CAGQAGGADTGELFF.

The chain recombines TRBV7-3 with TRBJ2-2, with D possibly matching TRBD1 (5 bases). V was cut by 5 bases and J by 1 base, with 14 bases left in between. Germline V lookup: CDR1 SGHTA, CDR2 FQGTGA. The CDR3 is made up of 16 amino acids. The CDR3 DNA reads TGTGCCAGCAGCCGAGCAGGGCCCGGGAACACCGGGGAGCTGTTTTTT. Its translation is CASSRAGPGNTGELFF.

V gene TRBV27 combines with J gene TRBJ1-6; D is unclear. Trimming stripped 6 bases from V and 8 bases from J, with 8 bases between. The CDR3 totals 12 residues. The germline gives CDR1 MNHEY, CDR2 SMNVEV (reference sequence). This CDR3 reads CASSPPYSPLHF. The CDR3, as DNA: TGTGCCAGCAGCCCCCCTTATTCACCCCTCCACTTT.

This chain connects TRBV10-3 to TRBJ2-1; D perhaps matches TRBD1 (6 bases). The CDR3 has 17 residues. Germline V gene data show CDR1 as ENHRY and CDR2 as SYGVKD. Trimming took 6 bases from V and 0 from J, leaving 18 bases between them. CDR3 sequence reads: CAISAYRDKSSYNEQFF. The CDR3, as DNA: TGTGCCATCAGCGCTTACAGGGACAAGAGCTCCTACAATGAGCAGTTCTTC.

This clone was seen just once. This chain links TRBV6-1 with TRBJ1-1; D is uncertain. Trimming left V 1 base short and J 1 base short, with 7 bases between. The CDR3 extends over 14 amino acids. Germline assignment: CDR1 MNHNS and CDR2 SASEGT. CDR3 coding DNA: TGTGCCAGCAGTGAAGGTCCGGGGAACACTGAAGCTTTCTTT. This codes for CASSEGPGNTEAFF.

The rearrangement joins TRBV6-5 to TRBJ2-2; D remains ambiguous. There are 12 residues in the CDR3. Trimming shortened V by 0 bases and J by 7 bases, and 3 bases separated the two germline ends. Germline loops: CDR1 MNHEY, CDR2 SVGAGI. CDR3 in DNA: TGTGCCAGCAGTTACTCCGGCGGGGAGCTGTTTTTT. It encodes CASSYSGGELFF.

V gene TRBV6-6 combines with J gene TRBJ2-7, with D maybe TRBD1 (6 bases). V dropped 4 bases and J dropped 9 bases, with 16 bases sitting between them. The CDR3 totals 13 residues. The germline gives CDR1 MNHNY, CDR2 SVGAGI (reference sequence). The CDR3 nucleotides read TGTGCCAGCAGTTTCCAGGACAGCCGAAGGCAGTACTTC. Translating gives CASSFQDSRRQYF.

The CDR3 bases are TGTGCCAGCAGCTTGAGACTAGCGGGGAGGGGTACCCAGTACTTC. Translation gives CASSLRLAGRGTQYF. The J gene is TRBJ2-5, the V gene TRBV5-8, with TRBD2 identical over 11 bases. Trimming cost V 1 base and J 8 bases; bases outside gene matches: 7. The V gene's germline CDR1 is SGHTS and CDR2 YDEGEE. The CDR3 sequence is 15 residues long.

The chain is built from TRBV6-1 and TRBJ1-4; D possibly corresponds to TRBD1 (5 bases). The CDR3 consists of 15 residues. V lost 7 bases, J lost 8 bases, and 20 bases lay in between. Germline CDR1 is MNHNS and CDR2 is SASEGT. CDR3 in amino acids: CASNMNWGLGEKLFF. Here the CDR3 DNA reads TGTGCCAGCAACATGAACTGGGGCCTGGGCGAAAAACTGTTTTTT.

Details on this clone: Other DNA sequences in the same sample also yield this CDR3. The V and J genes are TRBV11-3 and TRBJ2-5; TRBD2 agrees at 7 bases. The CDR3 is made up of 15 amino acids. The V and J ends lost 1 base and 5 bases, in that order; junction bases with no gene match: 7. Germline-derived CDR1 and CDR2 are SGHNT and YENEEA. CDR3 sequence: CASSLGSGGLETQYF. The CDR3 DNA follows: TGTGCCAGCAGCTTAGGGTCCGGGGGGTTGGAGACCCAGTACTTC.

V and J are TRBV5-1 and TRBJ2-6, with 7 bases lining up with TRBD1. The CDR3 sequence is 19 residues long. Germline V lookup: CDR1 SGHRS, CDR2 YFSETQ. The V gene end was trimmed by 4 bases and the J gene end by 0 bases; junction bases not matched to a gene: 13. The CDR3 region is CASSNRPGQRSSGANVLTF. CDR3 DNA sequence: TGCGCCAGCAGCAATCGACCGGGACAGAGATCCTCTGGGGCCAACGTCCTGACTTTC.

V gene TRBV10-3 combines with J gene TRBJ2-3; the match to TRBD2 covers 8 bases. The CDR3 is 14 amino acids. From germline, CDR1 is ENHRY and CDR2 SYGVKD. V gave up 8 bases and J gave up 5 bases; unmatched junction bases: 9. The chain's CDR3 is CAIAVAGSLDTQYF. In DNA form, the CDR3 reads TGTGCCATCGCGGTAGCGGGGAGTTTAGATACGCAGTATTTT.

The chain couples TRBV11-2 to TRBJ2-5; TRBD2 aligns across 11 bases. This CDR3 comprises 15 residues. V lost 5 bases, J lost 5 bases, and 7 bases stayed unmatched. Germline loops: CDR1 SGHAT, CDR2 FQNNGV. The CDR3 DNA reads TGTGCCAGCAGCCCTTCGACTAGCGGGGACGAGACCCAGTACTTC. It yields the protein CASSPSTSGDETQYF.

V is TRBV11-1 and J is TRBJ1-4; D may be TRBD1 (5 bases). V was cut by 5 bases and J by 12 bases, with 10 bases left in between. The CDR3 runs to 11 residues. Germline V gene sequence: CDR1 SGHAT, CDR2 FQDESV (reference sequence). The CDR3 coding sequence is TGTGCCAGCAGCGGATCGGGGGAACTGTTTTTT. Its protein product is CASSGSGELFF.

V gene TRBV5-4 combines with J gene TRBJ2-1; D not certain. V was pared by 4 bases and J by 5 bases, with 7 bases between. This CDR3 is 12 amino acids long. Germline V gene lookup returns CDR1 SGHNT and CDR2 YYREEE (reference sequence). CDR3 region: CASSGPDNEQFF. The DNA for the CDR3 is TGTGCCAGCAGCGGTCCAGACAATGAGCAGTTCTTC.

This chain uses TRBV9 with TRBJ2-1, with 8 bases fitting TRBD1. Germline V lookup: CDR1 SGDLS, CDR2 YYNGEE. Unmatched junction bases numbered 11, after V lost 3 bases and J lost 6 bases. The CDR3 loop spans 16 amino acids. The CDR3 is CASSARGQGLPNEQFF. The CDR3 bases are TGTGCCAGCAGCGCCAGGGGGCAGGGTCTACCCAATGAGCAGTTCTTC.

This chain uses TRBV6-1 with TRBJ2-7; the match to TRBD1 covers 8 bases. The CDR3 is 12 residues long. Germline loops: CDR1 MNHNS, CDR2 SASEGT. J was trimmed by 3 bases and V by 9 bases; bases with no gene match: 4. Here the CDR3 reads CASITGGYEQYF. For the CDR3, the DNA is TGTGCCAGTATTACAGGGGGCTACGAGCAGTACTTC.

The chain joins TRBV2 to TRBJ1-6; D is undetermined. Germline assignment: CDR1 SNHLY and CDR2 FYNNEI. The length of the CDR3 is 12 residues. Trimming removed 8 bases at V and 11 bases at J, with 13 bases between. The CDR3 bases are TGTGCCAGCTGGAGGATGGGTCCACCCCTCCACTTT. Translating gives CASWRMGPPLHF.

The chain uses TRBV12-5 and TRBJ2-7; tentative D call: TRBD1 (6 bases). V lost 0 bases and J 4 bases, leaving 31 bases between the germline ends. The germline V gene encodes CDR1 LGHNT and CDR2 FRNRAP. The CDR3 runs to 21 residues. The CDR3 loop is CASGLVTGMSHSEFTLYEQYF. Here the CDR3 DNA reads TGTGCTAGTGGTTTGGTAACAGGGATGTCTCACTCGGAATTCACCCTGTACGAGCAGTACTTC.

The chain links TRBV5-8 to TRBJ1-5; D possibly corresponds to TRBD1 (5 bases). Germline-derived CDR1 and CDR2 are SGHTS and YDEGEE. This CDR3 has 14 residues. V lost 2 bases, J lost 4 bases, and 10 bases lay in between. The CDR3 coding sequence is TGTGCCAGCAGCTTTAGGAGGGGAAATCAGCCCCAGCATTTT. Translation gives CASSFRRGNQPQHF.

The V and J genes are TRBV30 and TRBJ2-3; D possibly corresponds to TRBD1 (6 bases). The V end was cut by 0 bases, the J end by 4 bases, with 14 bases between. Germline V CDR1 and CDR2: GTSNPN, SVGIG (reference sequence). The CDR3 is made up of 15 amino acids. CDR3 sequence: CAWSVMDGGPDTQYF. The CDR3 nucleotides read TGTGCCTGGAGTGTAATGGATGGGGGCCCAGATACGCAGTATTTT.

The chain recombines TRBV7-9 with TRBJ1-1; possible D gene TRBD1, 6 bases. This CDR3 region has 14 residues. V lost 4 bases and J lost 5, with 14 bases in between. Germline CDR1 and CDR2: SEHNR and FQNEAQ (reference sequence). The CDR3 region has the DNA TGTGCCAGCAGCTGGGGGGGCTCCGAGACTGAAGCTTTCTTT. Amino acids: CASSWGGSETEAFF.

CDR3 nucleotide sequence: TGCGCCAGCAGCCAAGATAGGACAGGGATAAGAGGCTACACCTTC. Translated, it gives CASSQDRTGIRGYTF. V gene TRBV4-1 combines with J gene TRBJ1-2, with 8 bases identical to TRBD1. After removal of 0 bases from V and 8 bases from J, the junction contained 8 bases not matched to a gene. The V gene's germline CDR1 is MGHRA and CDR2 YSYEKL. The CDR3 is 15 residues long.

This chain links TRBV6-4 with TRBJ2-7, with 8 bases lining up with TRBD2. The V and J ends lost 10 bases and 0 bases, in that order; junction bases with no gene match: 11. Germline V gene data show CDR1 as MRHNA and CDR2 as SNTAGT. This CDR3 region has 15 residues. DNA of the CDR3: TGTGCCAAACCTACCACTCGGGGGGGCTCCTACGAGCAGTACTTC. It encodes CAKPTTRGGSYEQYF.

The chain links TRBV18 to TRBJ1-5; TRBD1 matches 8 bases. Per germline, CDR1 KGHSH and CDR2 LQKENI. This CDR3 contains 14 residues. J gave up 5 bases and V 3 bases, and 3 bases lay outside the gene matches. The CDR3 loop is CASSPTGDDQPQHF. For the CDR3, the DNA is TGTGCCAGCTCACCGACAGGGGATGATCAGCCCCAGCATTTT.

This clone was observed once. The J gene is TRBJ2-7, the V gene TRBV2; TRBD1 agrees at 7 bases. In germline, CDR1 is SNHLY, CDR2 FYNNEI. The CDR3 runs to 15 residues. Trimming took 7 bases from V and 3 from J; bases not matched to a gene: 12. CDR3: CASTPFPGQIYEQYF. CDR3 DNA: TGTGCCAGCACCCCATTCCCGGGACAGATCTACGAGCAGTACTTC.

The chain has TRBV6-1 and TRBJ1-2; D gene uncertain. This CDR3 has 14 amino acids. The germline CDR1 and CDR2 sequences are MNHNS and SASEGT. V gave up 7 bases and J gave up 2 bases, with 14 bases separating them. The CDR3 DNA sequence: TGTGCCAGCATTCTGAGGGTAGCCAACTATGGCTACACCTTC. Protein product: CASILRVANYGYTF.